The 13 T cell receptor beta chains given below trace back to one sample, sequenced in a study of sequential checkpoint blockade in melanoma. The treatment: randomized to nivolumab then ipilimumab (arm A) or the reverse (arm B). Using immunoSEQ multiplex PCR, the repertoire was profiled, and TCRdb retains in-frame clones only, with some absent. Counted here are some 4,100 clones, roughly 25% occurring once; the ten biggest clones make up approximately 13%. Sequencing was performed on tumor tissue (inferred from file names), taken from a patient given nivolumab and ipilimumab in sequence. These receptors came from a human donor with melanoma.

The chain links TRBV14 to TRBJ2-7; no reliable D call. Trimming removed 2 bases from V and 0 bases from J, with 5 bases in between. The CDR3 loop spans 13 amino acids. Germline CDR1 reads SGHDN; CDR2 reads FVKESK. CDR3: CASSQFSSYEQYF. CDR3 nucleotide sequence: TGTGCCAGCAGCCAATTCAGCTCCTACGAGCAGTACTTC.

This sequence joins TRBV5-1 and TRBJ1-4; TRBD1 agrees at 10 bases. V was pared by 0 bases and J by 7 bases, with 12 bases of the junction left unmatched. Germline CDR1 is SGHRS and CDR2 is YFSETQ. CDR3 length: 18 residues. Here the CDR3 reads CASSLAQGQGWTPEKLFF. The CDR3 DNA reads as TGCGCCAGCAGCTTGGCTCAGGGACAGGGGTGGACCCCTGAAAAACTGTTTTTT.

This clone is deemed medium-sized. The genes are TRBV6-8 and TRBJ2-1; 12 nucleotides align to TRBD2. The germline V gene encodes CDR1 MNHGY and CDR2 SAAAGT. Trimming took 5 bases from V and 6 from J; bases not matched to a gene: 2. There are 14 residues in the CDR3. CDR3 protein: CASSRLAGANEQFF. The CDR3 region has the DNA TGTGCCAGCAGTCGACTAGCGGGGGCCAATGAGCAGTTCTTC.

This clone was picked up many times. The J gene is TRBJ1-1, the V gene TRBV11-3; a weak D match, TRBD1 (5 bases). The CDR3 sequence is 14 residues long. Trimming took 4 bases from V and 4 from J, leaving 13 bases between them. Germline-derived CDR1 and CDR2 are SGHNT and YENEEA. CDR3 sequence: CASSSLTDLTEAFF. The CDR3 DNA follows: TGTGCCAGCAGCTCCCTGACAGACCTCACTGAAGCTTTCTTT.

This rearrangement joins TRBV5-1 to TRBJ2-3; either TRBD1 or TRBD2 may fit D (5 bases each). The germline V and J ends were trimmed by 4 bases and 0 bases, with 12 bases remaining between them. This CDR3 spans 15 amino acids. Germline CDR1 is SGHRS and CDR2 is YFSETQ. For the CDR3, the DNA is TGCGCCAGCAGCCCCGGGACGACTAGCACAGATACGCAGTATTTT. It yields the protein CASSPGTTSTDTQYF.

A few counts support this clone. This chain connects TRBV28 to TRBJ2-1; 7 nucleotides agree with TRBD2. Trimming removed 1 base from V and 2 bases from J; junction bases left unmatched: 5. This CDR3 has 16 residues. Germline CDR1 is MDHEN and CDR2 is SYDVKM. The CDR3 DNA reads as TGTGCCAGCAGTTTATCGGGGGGTAGAACCTACAATGAGCAGTTCTTC. Protein: CASSLSGGRTYNEQFF.

The chain employs TRBV18 and TRBJ2-1; D is ambiguous. Per germline, CDR1 KGHSH and CDR2 LQKENI. V was cut by 6 bases and J by 0 bases, with 9 bases left in between. CDR3 length equals 14 residues. The chain's CDR3 is CASSGGRSYNEQFF. CDR3 in DNA: TGTGCCAGCTCGGGCGGCCGCTCCTACAATGAGCAGTTCTTC.

This chain connects TRBV23-1 to TRBJ2-4; D call uncertain. TRBV23-1 is an ORF; its function is uncertain. The V end lost 6 bases, the J end lost 3 bases, and 9 bases lay between the germline ends. The CDR3 is 13 residues long. CDR3 nucleotides: TGCGCCAGCAGCTTTGGAGTCAAAAACATTCAGTACTTC. This encodes CASSFGVKNIQYF.

This chain uses TRBV30 with TRBJ1-2; D not resolved. Germline lookup yields CDR1 GTSNPN and CDR2 SVGIG (reference sequence). V lost 1 base and J lost 3, with 6 bases in between. This CDR3 contains 12 residues. The CDR3 is CAWSEGYYGYTF. The CDR3 DNA is TGTGCCTGGAGTGAGGGTTACTATGGCTACACCTTC.

V and J are TRBV5-1 and TRBJ1-2; 9 nucleotides align to TRBD1. V lost 2 bases to trimming and J lost 7 bases; unmatched junction nucleotides: 6. The CDR3 contains 14 residues. Germline CDR1 reads SGHRS; CDR2 reads YFSETQ. The CDR3 DNA is TGCGCCAGCAGCTTAGCCGGGACAGGGTTTGGCTACACCTTC. Amino acids: CASSLAGTGFGYTF.

The V call is TRBV30, the J call TRBJ1-1; D not certain. The V end lost 1 base, the J end lost 0 bases, and 6 bases lay between the germline ends. The CDR3 loop spans 13 amino acids. From germline, CDR1 is GTSNPN and CDR2 SVGIG (reference sequence). CDR3 nucleotide sequence: TGTGCCTGGAGTGCGTTTATGAACACTGAAGCTTTCTTT. It encodes CAWSAFMNTEAFF.

The rearrangement joins TRBV15 to TRBJ1-5, with TRBD1 identical over 10 bases. Germline trimming cut 6 bases from V and 5 bases from J; bases unmatched to any gene: 10. This CDR3 spans 16 amino acids. Germline lookup yields CDR1 LNHNV and CDR2 YYDKDF (reference sequence). The CDR3 DNA follows: TGTGCCACCAGGAAAGGGGGACAGGGGAGTCATCAGCCCCAGCATTTT. Protein: CATRKGGQGSHQPQHF.

The chain recombines TRBV28 with TRBJ2-3, with D perhaps TRBD2 (6 bases). Germline CDR1 MDHEN, CDR2 SYDVKM. This CDR3 is 14 amino acids long. V gave up 3 bases and J gave up 3 bases, with 10 bases separating them. For the CDR3, the DNA is TGTGCCAGCAGTTTTTTAAGCGGGACAGATACGCAGTATTTT. Protein: CASSFLSGTDTQYF.